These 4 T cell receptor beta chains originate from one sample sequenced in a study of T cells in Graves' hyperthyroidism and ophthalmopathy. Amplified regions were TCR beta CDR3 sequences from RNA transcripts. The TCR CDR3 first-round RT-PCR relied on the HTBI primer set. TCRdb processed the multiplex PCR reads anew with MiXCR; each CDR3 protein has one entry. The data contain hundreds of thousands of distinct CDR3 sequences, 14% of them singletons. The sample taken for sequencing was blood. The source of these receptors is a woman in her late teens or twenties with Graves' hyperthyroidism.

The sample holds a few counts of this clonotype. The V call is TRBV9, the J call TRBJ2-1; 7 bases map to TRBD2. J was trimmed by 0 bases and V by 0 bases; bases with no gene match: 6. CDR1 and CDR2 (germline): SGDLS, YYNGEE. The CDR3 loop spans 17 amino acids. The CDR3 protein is CASSVGAGGGSYNEQFF. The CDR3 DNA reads TGTGCCAGCAGCGTAGGGGCGGGCGGGGGCTCCTACAATGAGCAGTTCTTC.

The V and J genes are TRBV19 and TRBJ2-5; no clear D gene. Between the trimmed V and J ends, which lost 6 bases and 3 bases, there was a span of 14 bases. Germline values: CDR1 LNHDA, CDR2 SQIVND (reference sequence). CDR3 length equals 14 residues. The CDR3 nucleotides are TGTGCCAGTAGGACGGACCCCGGAAAAGAGACCCAGTACTTC. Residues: CASRTDPGKETQYF.

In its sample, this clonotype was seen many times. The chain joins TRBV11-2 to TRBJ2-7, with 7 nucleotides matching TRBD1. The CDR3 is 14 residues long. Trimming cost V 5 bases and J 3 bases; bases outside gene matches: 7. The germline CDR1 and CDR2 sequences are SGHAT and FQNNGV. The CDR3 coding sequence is TGTGCCAGCAGCCGAAACAGGGGTCTCTACGAGCAGTACTTC. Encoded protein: CASSRNRGLYEQYF.

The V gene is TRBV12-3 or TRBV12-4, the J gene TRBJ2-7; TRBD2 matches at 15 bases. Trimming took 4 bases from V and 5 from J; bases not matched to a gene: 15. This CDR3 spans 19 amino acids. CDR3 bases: TGTGCCAGCAGTTACCGACTTGGACTAGCGGGAGGGCCGAGGGACGAGCAGTACTTC. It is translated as CASSYRLGLAGGPRDEQYF.